This TCR beta chain was identified during a study of T-cell memory formation after mild COVID-19. Study at large: Clusters of TCRs were largely donor specific.

TCRdb reprocessed the 5' RACE reads with MiXCR, giving one entry per CDR3 protein. Of roughly 300,000 distinct CDR3 sequences listed, roughly 16% were seen once; the top ten hold more than 20%. This clonotype showed up just a few times. Antigen unknown. Germline CDR1 and CDR2: SGHTA and FQGNSA. This CDR3 region has 16 residues. Trimming stripped 2 bases from V and 7 bases from J, with 15 bases between. Study-wide findings and caveats: The pre-infection memory compartment contained some responding clones, suggesting cross-reactive memory joined. CD4+ clones that contracted lay mainly in CM and EM; CD8+ ones lay in EMRA. Second-wave clones reaching peak frequency on day 37 lacked confirmed SARS-CoV-2 specificity.

The clonotype comes from a man aged 18 to 29 who had mild COVID-19 (a few samples of this study predate the infection). Cell type and time point are not known. The sequencing sample was made of PBMCs or a T cell subset sorted from them (not recorded which). The chain combines TRBV7-2 with TRBJ1-6; the D gene is possibly TRBD1 (6 bases). The CDR3 loop reads CASSLSATGGNSPLHF. DNA for the CDR3: TGTGCCAGCAGCTTATCGGCGACAGGAGGAAATTCACCCCTCCACTTT.